The clone carrying this TCR beta chain has just a few counts. Antigen: not known. Trimming took off 7 bases at V and 3 bases at J, with 8 bases between the two ends. CDR3 length equals 12 residues. Germline V gives CDR1 MDHEN, CDR2 SYDVKM. The sample belongs to a study of regulatory T cells in long-lasting Graves disease. Arm-PCR of CDR3 regions and iRepertoire HTBI primers were used to build TCR beta libraries. TCRdb processed the multiplex PCR reads anew with MiXCR; each CDR3 protein has one entry. This sample carries 400,000 to 500,000 distinct CDR3 sequences, 21% of them seen once, and the ten largest clones take 14%. General study results and limits: Persistent patients shared more public clonotypes (around 2,500) than new patients (more than 900).

The time point was: persistent/refractory GD, antithyroid drugs over 5 years with positive TRAb. Extracted RNA from PBMCs served as the source of the TCR library. The receptor was derived from a female donor with Graves disease. The chain has TRBV28 and TRBJ2-3; no clear D gene. The sequencing used peripheral blood mononuclear cells (PBMCs), collected when the disease was refractory, from a patient treated with antithyroid drugs. The CDR3: CASKESTDTQYF. Here the CDR3 DNA reads TGTGCCAGCAAGGAGAGTACAGATACGCAGTATTTT.